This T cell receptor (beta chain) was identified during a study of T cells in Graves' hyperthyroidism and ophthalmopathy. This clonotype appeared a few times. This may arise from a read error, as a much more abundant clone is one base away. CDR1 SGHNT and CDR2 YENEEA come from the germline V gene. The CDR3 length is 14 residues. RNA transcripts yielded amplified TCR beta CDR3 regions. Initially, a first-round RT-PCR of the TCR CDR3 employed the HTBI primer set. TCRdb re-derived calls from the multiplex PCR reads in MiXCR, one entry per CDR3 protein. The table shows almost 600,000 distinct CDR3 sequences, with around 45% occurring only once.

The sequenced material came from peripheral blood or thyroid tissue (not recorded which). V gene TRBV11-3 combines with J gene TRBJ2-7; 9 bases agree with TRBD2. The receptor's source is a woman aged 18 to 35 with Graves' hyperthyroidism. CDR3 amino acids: CAGSLVAGAFEQYF. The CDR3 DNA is TGTGCCGGCAGCTTAGTAGCGGGAGCGTTCGAGCAGTACTTC.